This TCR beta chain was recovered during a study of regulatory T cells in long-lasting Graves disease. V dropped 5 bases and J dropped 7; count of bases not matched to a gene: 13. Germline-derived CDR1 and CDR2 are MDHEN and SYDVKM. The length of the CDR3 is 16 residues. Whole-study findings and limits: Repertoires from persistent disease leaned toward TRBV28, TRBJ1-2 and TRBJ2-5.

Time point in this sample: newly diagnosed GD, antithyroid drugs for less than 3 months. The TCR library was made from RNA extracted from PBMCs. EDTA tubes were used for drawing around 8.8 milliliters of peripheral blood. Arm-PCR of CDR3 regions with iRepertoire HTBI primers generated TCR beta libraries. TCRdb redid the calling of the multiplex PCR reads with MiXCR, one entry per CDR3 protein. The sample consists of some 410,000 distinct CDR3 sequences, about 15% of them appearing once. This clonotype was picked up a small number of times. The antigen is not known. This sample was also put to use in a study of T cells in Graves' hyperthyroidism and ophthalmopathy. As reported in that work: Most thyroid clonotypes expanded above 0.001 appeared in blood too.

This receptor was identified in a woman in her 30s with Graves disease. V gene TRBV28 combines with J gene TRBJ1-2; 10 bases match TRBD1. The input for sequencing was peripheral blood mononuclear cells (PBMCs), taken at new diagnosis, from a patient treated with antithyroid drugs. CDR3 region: CASSPRQGALDGGYTF. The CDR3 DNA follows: TGTGCCAGCAGTCCTAGACAGGGGGCGCTAGATGGTGGCTACACCTTC.